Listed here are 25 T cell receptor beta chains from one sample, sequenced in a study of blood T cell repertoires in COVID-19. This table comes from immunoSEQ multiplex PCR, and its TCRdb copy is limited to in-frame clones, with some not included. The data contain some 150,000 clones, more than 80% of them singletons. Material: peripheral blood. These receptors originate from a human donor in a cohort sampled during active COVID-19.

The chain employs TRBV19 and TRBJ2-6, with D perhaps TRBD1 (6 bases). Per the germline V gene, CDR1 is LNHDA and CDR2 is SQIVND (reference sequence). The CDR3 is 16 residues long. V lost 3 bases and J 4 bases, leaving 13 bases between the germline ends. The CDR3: CASSIPGARGANVLTF. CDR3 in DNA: TGTGCCAGTAGTATTCCAGGGGCGCGGGGGGCCAACGTCCTGACTTTC.

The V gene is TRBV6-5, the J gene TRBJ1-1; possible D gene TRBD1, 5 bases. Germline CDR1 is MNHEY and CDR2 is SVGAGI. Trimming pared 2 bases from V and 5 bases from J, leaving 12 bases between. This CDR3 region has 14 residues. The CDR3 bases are TGTGCCAGCAGTTACCGGATGGCAGGGACTGAAGCTTTCTTT. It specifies CASSYRMAGTEAFF.

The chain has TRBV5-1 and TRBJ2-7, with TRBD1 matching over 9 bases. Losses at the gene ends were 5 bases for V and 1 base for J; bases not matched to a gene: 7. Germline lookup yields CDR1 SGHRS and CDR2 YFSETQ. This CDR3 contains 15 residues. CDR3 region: CASSMDRGLSYEQYF. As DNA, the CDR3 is TGCGCCAGCAGTATGGACAGGGGTCTTTCCTACGAGCAGTACTTC. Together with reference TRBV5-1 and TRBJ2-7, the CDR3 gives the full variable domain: KAGVTQTPRYLIKTRGQQVTLSCSPISGHRSVSWYQQTPGQGLQFLFEYFSETQRNKGNFPGRFSGRQFSNSRSEMNVSTLELGDSALYLCASSMDRGLSYEQYFGPGTRLTVT.

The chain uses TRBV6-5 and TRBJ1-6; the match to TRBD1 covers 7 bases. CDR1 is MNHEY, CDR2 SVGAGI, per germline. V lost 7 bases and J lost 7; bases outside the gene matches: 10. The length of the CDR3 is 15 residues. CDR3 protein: CASTRQGGLNSPLHF. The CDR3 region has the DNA TGTGCCAGCACCCGACAGGGCGGACTCAATTCACCCCTCCACTTT.

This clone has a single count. CDR3 region: CASSLEGAYGYTF. The DNA for the CDR3 is TGTGCCAGCAGCTTGGAGGGGGCATATGGCTACACCTTC. The V call is TRBV5-5, the J call TRBJ1-2; 7 bases agree with TRBD1. V was pared by 0 bases and J by 5 bases, with 1 base of the junction left unmatched. Germline V CDR1 and CDR2: SGHKS, YYEKEE (reference sequence). This CDR3 spans 13 amino acids.

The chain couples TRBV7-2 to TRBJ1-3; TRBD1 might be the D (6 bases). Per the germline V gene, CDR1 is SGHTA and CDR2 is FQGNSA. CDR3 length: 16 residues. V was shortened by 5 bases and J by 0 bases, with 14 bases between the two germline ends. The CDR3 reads CASSPGQWISGNTIYF. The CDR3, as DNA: TGTGCCAGCAGCCCGGGACAATGGATCTCTGGAAACACCATATATTTT.

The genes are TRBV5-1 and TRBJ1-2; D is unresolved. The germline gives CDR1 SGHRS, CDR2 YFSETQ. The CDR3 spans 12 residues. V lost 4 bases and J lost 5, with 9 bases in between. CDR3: CASSVQNYGYTF. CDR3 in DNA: TGCGCCAGCAGCGTACAGAATTATGGCTACACCTTC.

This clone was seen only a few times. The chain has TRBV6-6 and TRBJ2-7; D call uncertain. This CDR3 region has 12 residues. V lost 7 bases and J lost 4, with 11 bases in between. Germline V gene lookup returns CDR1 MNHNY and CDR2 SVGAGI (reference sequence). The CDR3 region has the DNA TGTGCCAGCACCGCGAGACAATACGAGCAGTACTTC. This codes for CASTARQYEQYF.

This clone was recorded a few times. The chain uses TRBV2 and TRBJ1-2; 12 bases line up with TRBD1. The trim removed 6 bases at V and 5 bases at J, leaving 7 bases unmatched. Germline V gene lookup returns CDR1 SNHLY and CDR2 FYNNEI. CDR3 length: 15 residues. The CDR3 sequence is CASRRGQGAGYGYTF. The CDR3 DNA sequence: TGTGCCAGCAGAAGGGGACAGGGGGCAGGTTATGGCTACACCTTC.

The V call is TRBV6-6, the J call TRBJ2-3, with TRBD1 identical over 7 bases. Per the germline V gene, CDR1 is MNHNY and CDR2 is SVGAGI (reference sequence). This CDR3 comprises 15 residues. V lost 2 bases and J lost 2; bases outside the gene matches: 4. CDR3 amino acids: CASSYPGQYTDTQYF. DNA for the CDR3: TGTGCCAGCAGTTACCCGGGACAGTACACAGATACGCAGTATTTT.

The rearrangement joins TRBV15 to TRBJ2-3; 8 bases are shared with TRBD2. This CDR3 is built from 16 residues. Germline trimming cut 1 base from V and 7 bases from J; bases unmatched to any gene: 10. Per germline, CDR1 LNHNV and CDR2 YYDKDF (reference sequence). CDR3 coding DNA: TGTGCCACCAGCAGAGTAAGCGGGGGACCTAGCAATACGCAGTATTTT. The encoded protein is CATSRVSGGPSNTQYF. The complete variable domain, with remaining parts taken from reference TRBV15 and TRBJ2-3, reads DAMVIQNPRYQVTQFGKPVTLSCSQTLNHNVMYWYQQKSSQAPKLLFHYYDKDFNNEADTPDNFQSRRPNTSFCFLDIRSPGLGDTAMYLCATSRVSGGPSNTQYFGPGTRLTVL.

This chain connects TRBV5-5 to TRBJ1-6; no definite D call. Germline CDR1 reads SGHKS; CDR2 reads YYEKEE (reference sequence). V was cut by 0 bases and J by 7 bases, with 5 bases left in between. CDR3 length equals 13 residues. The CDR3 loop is CASSLGTNSPLHF. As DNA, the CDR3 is TGTGCCAGCAGCTTGGGAACAAATTCACCCCTCCACTTT.

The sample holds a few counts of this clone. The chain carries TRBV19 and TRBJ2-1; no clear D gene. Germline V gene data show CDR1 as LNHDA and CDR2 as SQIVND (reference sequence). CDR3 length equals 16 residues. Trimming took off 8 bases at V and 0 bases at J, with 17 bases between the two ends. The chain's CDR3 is CASHLFGGSSYNEQFF. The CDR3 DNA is TGTGCCAGTCATTTATTCGGCGGTAGCTCCTACAATGAGCAGTTCTTC.

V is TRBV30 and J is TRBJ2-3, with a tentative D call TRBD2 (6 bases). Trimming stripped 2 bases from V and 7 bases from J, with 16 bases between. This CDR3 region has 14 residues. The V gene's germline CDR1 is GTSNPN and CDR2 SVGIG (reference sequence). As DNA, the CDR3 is TGTGCCTGGAGTTCAGGAGGGGAATTAAATACGCAGTATTTT. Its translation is CAWSSGGELNTQYF.

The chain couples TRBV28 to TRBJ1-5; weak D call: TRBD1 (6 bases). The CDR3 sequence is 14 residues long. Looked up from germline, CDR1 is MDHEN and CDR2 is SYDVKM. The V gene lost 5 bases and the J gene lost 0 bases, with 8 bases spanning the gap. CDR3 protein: CASSRTVSNQPQHF. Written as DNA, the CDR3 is TGTGCCAGCAGTCGGACAGTTAGCAATCAGCCCCAGCATTTT.

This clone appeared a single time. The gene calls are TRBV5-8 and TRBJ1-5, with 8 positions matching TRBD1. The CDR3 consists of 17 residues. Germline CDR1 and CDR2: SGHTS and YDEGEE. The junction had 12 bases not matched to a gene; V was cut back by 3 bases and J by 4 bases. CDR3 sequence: CASSSWTGTGLNQPQHF. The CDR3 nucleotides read TGTGCCAGCAGCTCCTGGACAGGGACGGGGTTAAATCAGCCCCAGCATTTT.

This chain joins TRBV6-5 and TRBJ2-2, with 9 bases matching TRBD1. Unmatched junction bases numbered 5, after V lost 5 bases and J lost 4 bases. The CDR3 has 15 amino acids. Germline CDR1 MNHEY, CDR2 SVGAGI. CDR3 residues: CASSRDRASTGELFF. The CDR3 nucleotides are TGTGCCAGCAGTCGGGACAGGGCGAGCACCGGGGAGCTGTTTTTT.

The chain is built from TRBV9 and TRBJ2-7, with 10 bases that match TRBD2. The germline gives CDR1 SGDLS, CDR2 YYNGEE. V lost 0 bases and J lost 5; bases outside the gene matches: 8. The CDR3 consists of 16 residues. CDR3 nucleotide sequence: TGTGCCAGCAGCGTAGCGCCGGGACTAGCGATCCACGAGCAGTACTTC. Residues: CASSVAPGLAIHEQYF.

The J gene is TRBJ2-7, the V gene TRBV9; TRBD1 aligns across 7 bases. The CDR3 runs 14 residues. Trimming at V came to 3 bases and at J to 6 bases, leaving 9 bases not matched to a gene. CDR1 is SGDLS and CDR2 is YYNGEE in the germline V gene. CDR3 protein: CASSAGDSDTEQYF. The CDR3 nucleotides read TGTGCCAGCAGCGCCGGGGACAGTGATACCGAGCAGTACTTC.

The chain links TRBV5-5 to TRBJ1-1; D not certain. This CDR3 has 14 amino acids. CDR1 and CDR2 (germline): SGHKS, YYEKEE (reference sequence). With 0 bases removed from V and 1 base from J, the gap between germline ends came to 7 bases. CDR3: CASSLGQANTEAFF. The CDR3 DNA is TGTGCCAGCAGCTTGGGTCAGGCGAACACTGAAGCTTTCTTT.

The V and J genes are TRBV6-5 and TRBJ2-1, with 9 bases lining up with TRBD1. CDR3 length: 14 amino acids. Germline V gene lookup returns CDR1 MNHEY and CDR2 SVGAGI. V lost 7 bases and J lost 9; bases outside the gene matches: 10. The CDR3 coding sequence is TGTGCCAGCAATCCGGGACAGGGACCCCGTGAGCAGTTCTTC. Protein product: CASNPGQGPREQFF.

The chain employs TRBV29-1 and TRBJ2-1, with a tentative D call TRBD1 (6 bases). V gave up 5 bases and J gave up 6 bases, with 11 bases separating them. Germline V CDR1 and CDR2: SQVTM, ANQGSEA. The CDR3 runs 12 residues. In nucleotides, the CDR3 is TGCAGCGTTAGGTGGGGGCCCAATGAGCAGTTCTTC. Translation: CSVRWGPNEQFF.

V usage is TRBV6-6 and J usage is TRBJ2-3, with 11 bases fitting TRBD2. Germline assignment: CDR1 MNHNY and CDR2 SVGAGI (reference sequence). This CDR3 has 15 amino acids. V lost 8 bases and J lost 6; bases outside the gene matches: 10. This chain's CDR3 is CASRSSGGPADTQYF. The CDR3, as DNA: TGTGCCAGCCGATCTAGCGGGGGGCCGGCGGATACGCAGTATTTT.

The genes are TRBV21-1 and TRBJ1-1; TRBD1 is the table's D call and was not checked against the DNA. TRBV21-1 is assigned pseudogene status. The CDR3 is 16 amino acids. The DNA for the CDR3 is TGTGCCAGCAGAGGGGACATATACACAATTCGCACTGAAGCTTTCTTT. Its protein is CASRGDIYTIRTEAFF.

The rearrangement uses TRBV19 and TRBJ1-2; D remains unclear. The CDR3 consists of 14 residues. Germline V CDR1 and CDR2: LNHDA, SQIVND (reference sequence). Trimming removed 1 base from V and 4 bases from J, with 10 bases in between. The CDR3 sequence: CASSIGAEGYGYTF. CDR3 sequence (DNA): TGTGCCAGTAGTATAGGGGCAGAGGGCTATGGCTACACCTTC.